What follows is one T cell receptor beta chain and its context. This specimen belongs to a study of STAT5B mutations in CD4+ large granular lymphocyte leukemia. TCRdb keeps only in-frame clones here, not all; method: immunoSEQ multiplex PCR. The sample has just over 40,000 clones, 84% seen once; the top ten hold 0.35%. CDR3 length: 14 residues. V dropped 1 base and J dropped 7; count of bases not matched to a gene: 3. CDR1 and CDR2 (germline): SGHRS, YFSETQ. This TCR was sampled from a human donor in good health. Material: CD4+ T cells from blood buffy coats. V usage is TRBV5-1 and J usage is TRBJ1-5, with TRBD1 identical over 9 bases. CDR3 DNA: TGCGCCAGCAGCTTGACAGGGGGCGAGCAGCCCCAGCATTTT. Translating gives CASSLTGGEQPQHF.